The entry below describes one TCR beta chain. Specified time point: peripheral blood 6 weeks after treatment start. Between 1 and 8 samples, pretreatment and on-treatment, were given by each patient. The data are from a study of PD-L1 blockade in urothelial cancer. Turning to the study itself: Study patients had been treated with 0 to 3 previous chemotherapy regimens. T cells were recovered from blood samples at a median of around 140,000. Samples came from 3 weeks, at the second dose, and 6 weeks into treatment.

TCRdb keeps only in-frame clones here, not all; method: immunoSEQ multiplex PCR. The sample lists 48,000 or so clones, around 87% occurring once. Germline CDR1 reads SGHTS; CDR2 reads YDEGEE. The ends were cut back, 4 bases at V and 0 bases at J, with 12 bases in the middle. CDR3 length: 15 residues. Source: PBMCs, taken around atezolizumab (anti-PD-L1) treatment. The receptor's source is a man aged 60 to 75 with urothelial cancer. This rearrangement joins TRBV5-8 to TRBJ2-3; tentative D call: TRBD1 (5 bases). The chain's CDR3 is CASSKDTSSTDTQYF. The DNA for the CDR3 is TGTGCCAGCAGCAAGGACACCTCTAGCACAGATACGCAGTATTTT.